These 15 T cell receptor beta chains came from one sample sequenced in a study of shared clonotypes between healthy human individuals. Clones were sequenced by immunoSEQ multiplex PCR, and TCRdb holds only the in-frame ones, with some missing. The top ten clones hold over 1.5% of a sample with about 700,000 clones, about 74% of them seen once. The sample taken for sequencing was memory CD4+ T cells sorted from blood. Subset denoted: CD45RA-negative fraction. The receptors here all came from a woman aged 25 to 39 in good health.

The rearrangement joins TRBV19 to TRBJ1-5; TRBD1 agrees at 9 bases. The CDR3 is 18 residues long. Germline CDR1 reads LNHDA; CDR2 reads SQIVND (reference sequence). Unmatched junction bases numbered 16, after V lost 8 bases and J lost 2 bases. The CDR3 nucleotides are TGTGCCAGTGTCTCCGTGGGACAGGGACGAATTGGCAATCAGCCCCAGCATTTT. This codes for CASVSVGQGRIGNQPQHF. Full variable domain (remainder filled in from reference TRBV19 and TRBJ1-5): DGGITQSPKYLFRKEGQNVTLSCEQNLNHDAMYWYRQDPGQGLRLIYYSQIVNDFQKGDIAEGYSVSREKKESFPLTVTSAQKNPTAFYLCASVSVGQGRIGNQPQHFGDGTRLSIL.

The CDR3 DNA is TGCGCCAGCAGCTATGAGGGACCCTACTCTGGAAACACCATATATTTT. This codes for CASSYEGPYSGNTIYF. The rearrangement uses TRBV5-1 and TRBJ1-3; tentative D call: TRBD1 (5 bases). This CDR3 has 16 amino acids. V lost 3 bases, J lost 0 bases, and 13 bases lay in between. Germline loops: CDR1 SGHRS, CDR2 YFSETQ.

In its sample, this clone was seen a few times. V is TRBV5-1 and J is TRBJ2-2, with D unclear. V gave up 6 bases and J gave up 9 bases, with 6 bases separating them. CDR3 length: 10 amino acids. CDR1 and CDR2 (germline): SGHRS, YFSETQ. CDR3 region: CASILRELFF. As DNA, the CDR3 is TGCGCCAGCATTCTGCGGGAGCTGTTTTTT. Together with reference TRBV5-1 and TRBJ2-2, the CDR3 gives the full variable domain: KAGVTQTPRYLIKTRGQQVTLSCSPISGHRSVSWYQQTPGQGLQFLFEYFSETQRNKGNFPGRFSGRQFSNSRSEMNVSTLELGDSALYLCASILRELFFGEGSRLTVL.

The J gene is TRBJ2-1, the V gene TRBV7-2; 9 bases align to TRBD1. This CDR3 is built from 15 residues. Looked up from germline, CDR1 is SGHTA and CDR2 is FQGNSA. With 3 bases clipped from V and 7 bases from J, the junction kept 7 bases outside the gene matches. In DNA form, the CDR3 reads TGTGCCAGCAGCTTCCGGGACAGGGTCGGGAATGAGCAGTTCTTC. This codes for CASSFRDRVGNEQFF.

The rearrangement links TRBV28 to TRBJ2-5; 8 bases are a match to TRBD2. V dropped 5 bases and J dropped 3; count of bases not matched to a gene: 14. The germline CDR1 and CDR2 sequences are MDHEN and SYDVKM. CDR3 length equals 17 residues. CDR3 amino acids: CASSPGGGKAGKETQYF. The CDR3 nucleotides are TGTGCCAGCAGTCCAGGCGGGGGGAAAGCGGGAAAAGAGACCCAGTACTTC. Based on the CDR3 plus reference TRBV28 and TRBJ2-5, the full variable domain is DVKVTQSSRYLVKRTGEKVFLECVQDMDHENMFWYRQDPGLGLRLIYFSYDVKMKEKGDIPEGYSVSREKKERFSLILESASTNQTSMYLCASSPGGGKAGKETQYFGPGTRLLVL.

This chain connects TRBV28 to TRBJ1-3; D may be TRBD1 (6 bases). V lost 6 bases, J lost 1 base, and 19 bases lay in between. CDR1 is MDHEN, CDR2 SYDVKM, per germline. CDR3 length: 17 amino acids. The CDR3, as DNA: TGTGCCAGCAGCCCCCCCCGTTCAGGGGCTTCTGGAAACACCATATATTTT. Its protein is CASSPPRSGASGNTIYF.

The V call is TRBV4-1, the J call TRBJ1-5; D unresolved. Trimming removed 4 bases from V and 0 bases from J, with 7 bases in between. This CDR3 comprises 14 residues. CDR1 is MGHRA and CDR2 is YSYEKL in the germline V gene. CDR3 in DNA: TGCGCCAGCAGCCCTGGTACTAGCAATCAGCCCCAGCATTTT. Its translation is CASSPGTSNQPQHF.

This rearrangement joins TRBV5-5 to TRBJ1-2, with 7 bases that match TRBD1. The germline gives CDR1 SGHKS, CDR2 YYEKEE (reference sequence). The CDR3 has 14 residues. V shed 4 bases, J shed 2 bases, and the junction held 5 bases outside the gene matches. This CDR3 is CASSRMGQNYGYTF. For the CDR3, the DNA is TGTGCCAGCAGCCGGATGGGACAGAACTATGGCTACACCTTC.

The chain recombines TRBV25-1 with TRBJ2-5; 10 nucleotides agree with TRBD2. The CDR3 is 17 amino acids. The V gene end was trimmed by 5 bases and the J gene end by 5 bases; junction bases not matched to a gene: 14. Per germline, CDR1 MGHDK and CDR2 SYGVNS. This CDR3 reads CASSKVEREGYEETQYF. CDR3 nucleotides: TGTGCCAGCAGTAAGGTAGAGCGGGAGGGGTATGAGGAGACCCAGTACTTC.

The chain uses TRBV2 and TRBJ2-1, with 9 bases matching TRBD2. The CDR3 contains 14 residues. The V and J ends lost 7 bases and 4 bases, in that order; junction bases with no gene match: 5. Germline lookup yields CDR1 SNHLY and CDR2 FYNNEI. CDR3 nucleotide sequence: TGTGCCAGCACTGGGACTAGCTCTTACAATGAGCAGTTCTTC. The encoded protein is CASTGTSSYNEQFF.

The rearrangement joins TRBV5-4 to TRBJ2-7; a weak D match, TRBD1 (5 bases). Germline V lookup: CDR1 SGHNT, CDR2 YYREEE (reference sequence). The V end was cut by 1 base, the J end by 3 bases, with 14 bases between. This CDR3 has 15 amino acids. The CDR3 spells CASSLHPGSVYEQYF. The CDR3 nucleotides read TGTGCCAGCAGCTTGCATCCAGGGTCGGTCTACGAGCAGTACTTC.

The rearrangement uses TRBV4-1 and TRBJ2-7; a weak D match, TRBD1 (5 bases). From germline, CDR1 is MGHRA and CDR2 YSYEKL. The CDR3 consists of 13 residues. Between the trimmed V and J ends, which lost 4 bases and 3 bases, there was a span of 10 bases. CDR3 region: CASSPLGLYEQYF. The CDR3 bases are TGCGCCAGCAGCCCGCTGGGGCTCTACGAGCAGTACTTC.

The chain links TRBV19 to TRBJ2-7; 11 bases align to TRBD2. The CDR3 length is 16 residues. The junction had 4 bases not matched to a gene; V was cut back by 1 base and J by 2 bases. Germline V lookup: CDR1 LNHDA, CDR2 SQIVND (reference sequence). The CDR3 reads CASSIGLAGGTYEQYF. The CDR3 nucleotides are TGTGCCAGTAGTATAGGGCTAGCGGGAGGCACCTACGAGCAGTACTTC.

The V and J genes are TRBV5-5 and TRBJ2-1; D is ambiguous. Germline V gene sequence: CDR1 SGHKS, CDR2 YYEKEE (reference sequence). The ends were cut back, 4 bases at V and 0 bases at J, with 11 bases in the middle. The CDR3 loop spans 15 amino acids. CDR3: CASSNLYSSYNEQFF. CDR3 nucleotides: TGTGCCAGCAGCAATCTCTATAGCTCCTACAATGAGCAGTTCTTC.

This chain joins TRBV5-1 and TRBJ2-3; D tentatively reads TRBD1 or TRBD2 (5 bases each). CDR3 size: 17 residues. Germline V gene lookup returns CDR1 SGHRS and CDR2 YFSETQ. V lost 3 bases and J lost 1, with 18 bases in between. CDR3 sequence (DNA): TGCGCCAGCAGCTCCGGGACGGCGGGTCGGGGCACAGATACGCAGTATTTT. Amino acids: CASSSGTAGRGTDTQYF.